The next 13 T cell receptor beta chains were all read from a single sample in a study of blood T cell repertoires in COVID-19. Profiling relied on immunoSEQ multiplex PCR, and the TCRdb table lists in-frame clones only, not all of them. This sample carries 200,000 to 250,000 clones, around 85% of them seen once, and the ten largest clones take 2.2%. The material sequenced was peripheral blood. The receptor set was obtained from a woman in her forties or fifties with acute or convalescent COVID-19.

J is TRBJ1-5 and V is TRBV10-3; D is ambiguous. This CDR3 is built from 14 residues. Germline V CDR1 and CDR2: ENHRY, SYGVKD. V lost 4 bases to trimming and J lost 7 bases, with 14 bases between them. This chain's CDR3 is CAISGAPGDQPQHF. CDR3 sequence (DNA): TGTGCCATCAGTGGGGCCCCGGGAGACCAGCCCCAGCATTTT.

This rearrangement joins TRBV11-2 to TRBJ1-1; D is uncertain. The CDR3 is made up of 15 amino acids. V shed 0 bases and J shed 2 bases, with 10 bases lying between them. Germline CDR1 is SGHAT and CDR2 is FQNNGV. The CDR3 is CASSLDLTENTEAFF. For the CDR3, the DNA is TGTGCCAGCAGCTTAGATCTAACCGAAAACACTGAAGCTTTCTTT.

The chain recombines TRBV4-2 with TRBJ1-5; D remains unclear. The CDR3 consists of 15 residues. Germline CDR1 and CDR2: LGHNA and YNFKEQ. The V gene lost 1 base and the J gene lost 4 bases, with 11 bases spanning the gap. CDR3 coding DNA: TGTGCCAGCAGCCAAGGAACAGAAACAAATCAGCCCCAGCATTTT. It yields the protein CASSQGTETNQPQHF.

V is TRBV13 and J is TRBJ1-4, with D unclear. The CDR3 is 16 residues long. Per germline, CDR1 PRHDT and CDR2 FYEKMQ (reference sequence). V was pared by 2 bases and J by 3 bases, with 13 bases between. CDR3 sequence reads: CASSLTKGVSNEKLFF. CDR3 nucleotide sequence: TGTGCCAGCAGCTTAACTAAAGGAGTGTCTAATGAAAAACTGTTTTTT.

V gene TRBV13 combines with J gene TRBJ1-1, with 8 nucleotides matching TRBD1. Germline V lookup: CDR1 PRHDT, CDR2 FYEKMQ (reference sequence). The CDR3 runs 15 residues. The trim removed 5 bases at V and 4 bases at J, leaving 9 bases unmatched. The CDR3 sequence is CASSAAGGEFTEAFF. The CDR3 DNA follows: TGTGCCAGCAGCGCCGCAGGGGGCGAGTTCACTGAAGCTTTCTTT.

A few counts support this clone. The chain links TRBV5-1 to TRBJ2-3; 7 nucleotides match TRBD2. The CDR3 length is 14 residues. Trimming took 3 bases from V and 5 from J; bases not matched to a gene: 6. Germline loops: CDR1 SGHRS, CDR2 YFSETQ. CDR3 in amino acids: CASSWGRVIDTQYF. CDR3 in DNA: TGCGCCAGCAGCTGGGGGAGGGTTATAGATACGCAGTATTTT.

V usage is TRBV18 and J usage is TRBJ2-2, with D hard to call. CDR1 and CDR2 from the germline V gene are KGHSH and LQKENI. This CDR3 contains 14 residues. Trimming left V 2 bases short and J 2 bases short, with 6 bases between. The CDR3 spells CASSPISNTGELFF. The CDR3 bases are TGTGCCAGCTCACCAATTAGTAACACCGGGGAGCTGTTTTTT. Full variable domain (rest looked up from reference TRBV18 and TRBJ2-2): NAGVMQNPRHLVRRRGQEARLRCSPMKGHSHVYWYRQLPEEGLKFMVYLQKENIIDESGMPKERFSAEFPKEGPSILRIQQVVRGDSAAYFCASSPISNTGELFFGEGSRLTVL.

The V gene is TRBV30, the J gene TRBJ1-1, with D tentatively TRBD1 (5 bases). V was clipped by 2 bases and J by 3 bases, with 16 bases between them. This CDR3 comprises 15 residues. Per germline, CDR1 GTSNPN and CDR2 SVGIG (reference sequence). CDR3 DNA sequence: TGTGCCTGGAGTTCCAATGCAGGGTGGGACACTGAAGCTTTCTTT. Translating it yields CAWSSNAGWDTEAFF.

The chain is built from TRBV4-3 and TRBJ2-3, with D possibly TRBD2 on 6 matching bases. The germline V gene has CDR1 LGHNA and CDR2 YSLEER. The germline V and J ends were trimmed by 0 bases and 2 bases, with 18 bases remaining between them. CDR3 length: 18 amino acids. The CDR3 is CASSQDEAGRTNTDTQYF. In nucleotides, the CDR3 is TGCGCCAGCAGCCAAGATGAGGCAGGGAGGACCAACACAGATACGCAGTATTTT.

The chain combines TRBV5-1 with TRBJ1-2; 7 nucleotides align to TRBD1. Unmatched junction bases numbered 9, after V lost 4 bases and J lost 6 bases. The CDR3 spans 14 residues. The germline gives CDR1 SGHRS, CDR2 YFSETQ. CDR3 nucleotide sequence: TGCGCCAGCAGCAGGGGACAGACCGATAATGGCTACACCTTC. Amino acid sequence: CASSRGQTDNGYTF.

The chain employs TRBV5-5 and TRBJ2-7; 7 nucleotides line up with TRBD1. This CDR3 spans 16 amino acids. Germline V gives CDR1 SGHKS, CDR2 YYEKEE (reference sequence). Losses at the gene ends were 0 bases for V and 3 bases for J; bases not matched to a gene: 9. The CDR3: CASSLAGTGDFYEQYF. The CDR3 nucleotides read TGTGCCAGCAGCTTGGCCGGAACAGGGGATTTCTACGAGCAGTACTTC.

This rearrangement joins TRBV11-2 to TRBJ2-2, with 9 bases matching TRBD2. CDR1 SGHAT and CDR2 FQNNGV come from the germline V gene. The CDR3 spans 17 residues. Trimming cost V 2 bases and J 5 bases; bases outside gene matches: 9. CDR3 amino acids: CASSLLSAGGETGELFF. CDR3 bases: TGTGCCAGCAGCTTACTATCGGCGGGAGGGGAGACCGGGGAGCTGTTTTTT.

J is TRBJ2-5 and V is TRBV19; 7 positions match TRBD1. Germline V gene lookup returns CDR1 LNHDA and CDR2 SQIVND (reference sequence). V trimming: 6 bases; J trimming: 1 base; junction bases outside the gene matches: 5. The CDR3 sequence is 14 residues long. Written as DNA, the CDR3 is TGTGCCAGTAGCCCGACAGGGACCCAAGAGACCCAGTACTTC. This sequence encodes CASSPTGTQETQYF. The entire variable domain, with the rest obtained from reference TRBV19 and TRBJ2-5, is as follows: DGGITQSPKYLFRKEGQNVTLSCEQNLNHDAMYWYRQDPGQGLRLIYYSQIVNDFQKGDIAEGYSVSREKKESFPLTVTSAQKNPTAFYLCASSPTGTQETQYFGPGTRLLVL.